This TCR beta chain stems from a study of blood T cell repertoires in COVID-19. Original analysis: Scientists estimated how many nucleated cells there were by amplifying reference gene primers. Clones were sequenced by immunoSEQ multiplex PCR, and TCRdb holds only the in-frame ones, with some missing. V and J calls plus clone size are reproduced from that table; the DNA served to infer D and trimming. This sample has 230,000 or so clones, with over 75% found just once. The V and J ends lost 2 bases and 7 bases, in that order; junction bases with no gene match: 7. CDR1 is KGHSH and CDR2 is LQKENI in the germline V gene. The CDR3 loop spans 15 amino acids.

The chain is built from TRBV18 and TRBJ1-5, with TRBD1 matching 8 bases. What was sequenced was peripheral blood. This receptor was identified in a man aged 35-49 years with active or convalescent COVID-19. CDR3 loop: CASSPTTGVNQPQHF. The DNA of the CDR3 is TGTGCCAGCTCACCAACGACAGGGGTGAACCAGCCCCAGCATTTT.